The 10 T cell receptor beta chains below were found in one sample sequenced in a study of CD8 T cells in Susac syndrome. Reverse transcription of roughly 0.45 to 1 ug RNA was carried out with random hexamers. One entry per CDR3 protein, called by TCRdb with MiXCR from the immunoSEQ multiplex PCR reads. The repertoire holds about 240,000 distinct CDR3 sequences, with 90% to 96% as singletons. What was sequenced was CD4+ T cells from PBMCs. These receptors were obtained from a human donor with Susac syndrome.

The chain links TRBV29-1 to TRBJ2-3, with D possibly called TRBD1 or TRBD2 (5 bases each). This CDR3 has 11 residues. With 6 bases removed from V and 10 bases from J, the gap between germline ends came to 14 bases. Germline-derived CDR1 and CDR2 are SQVTM and ANQGSEA. The CDR3 here is CSVLTGSAQYF. The CDR3 nucleotides are TGCAGCGTACTAACAGGTAGCGCGCAGTATTTT.

The genes are TRBV4-1 and TRBJ1-5; possible D gene TRBD1, 6 bases. CDR3 length: 17 residues. Trimming took off 3 bases at V and 0 bases at J, with 15 bases between the two ends. Germline CDR1 reads MGHRA; CDR2 reads YSYEKL. CDR3 nucleotide sequence: TGCGCCAGCAGCCACCGAGGGGGAACTTATAGCAATCAGCCCCAGCATTTT. Translation gives CASSHRGGTYSNQPQHF.

J is TRBJ1-5 and V is TRBV6-5; the match to TRBD1 covers 7 bases. The CDR3 has 14 amino acids. CDR1 and CDR2 from the germline V gene are MNHEY and SVGAGI. Losses at the gene ends were 6 bases for V and 5 bases for J; bases not matched to a gene: 7. CDR3 loop: CASRTGIRDQPQHF. The CDR3 nucleotides read TGTGCCAGCAGGACAGGGATTAGGGATCAGCCCCAGCATTTT.

The chain is built from TRBV7-8 and TRBJ1-5, with D maybe TRBD1 (6 bases). V was clipped by 2 bases and J by 7 bases, with 12 bases between them. The CDR3 runs 14 residues. Germline loops: CDR1 SGHVS, CDR2 FQNEAQ. The DNA for the CDR3 is TGTGCCAGCAGCTTAACGACAGGTCCGCAGCCCCAGCATTTT. Encoded protein: CASSLTTGPQPQHF. The entire variable domain, with the rest obtained from reference TRBV7-8 and TRBJ1-5, is as follows: GAGVSQSPRYKVAKRGQDVALRCDPISGHVSLFWYQQALGQGPEFLTYFQNEAQLDKSGLPSDRFFAERPEGSVSTLKIQRTQQEDSAVYLCASSLTTGPQPQHFGDGTRLSIL.

The chain carries TRBV11-2 and TRBJ2-1; D perhaps matches TRBD2 (7 bases). This CDR3 region has 15 residues. The germline CDR1 and CDR2 sequences are SGHAT and FQNNGV. Trimming removed 3 bases at V and 0 bases at J, with 9 bases between. The CDR3 loop is CASSFAGASYNEQFF. DNA of the CDR3: TGTGCCAGCAGCTTTGCGGGGGCCTCCTACAATGAGCAGTTCTTC.

The chain joins TRBV14 to TRBJ2-6, with no clear D. The CDR3 runs to 15 residues. In germline, CDR1 is SGHDN, CDR2 FVKESK. The V and J ends lost 4 bases and 0 bases respectively, with 7 bases between them. The CDR3 loop reads CASSPPSSGANVLTF. The CDR3 nucleotides are TGTGCCAGCAGCCCCCCAAGCTCTGGGGCCAACGTCCTGACTTTC.

The gene calls are TRBV6-1 and TRBJ2-3, with TRBD2 identical over 9 bases. Germline trimming cut 4 bases from V and 0 bases from J; bases unmatched to any gene: 8. The CDR3 runs to 17 residues. Germline V gene data show CDR1 as MNHNS and CDR2 as SASEGT. As DNA, the CDR3 is TGTGCCAGCAGTGTGACTAGCGGTGCTTCTAGCACAGATACGCAGTATTTT. Amino acid sequence: CASSVTSGASSTDTQYF.

V is TRBV30 and J is TRBJ2-7; D is unresolved. The germline gives CDR1 GTSNPN, CDR2 SVGIG (reference sequence). V lost 1 base and J lost 3, with 4 bases in between. The CDR3 is 11 amino acids. The CDR3 bases are TGTGCCTGGAGTGAGGGCTACGAGCAGTACTTC. Translation gives CAWSEGYEQYF.

CDR3 amino acids: CASSLLRGNVGNEQFF. CDR3 sequence (DNA): TGTGCCAGCAGCTTGTTACGGGGGAACGTGGGCAATGAGCAGTTCTTC. This chain uses TRBV5-4 with TRBJ2-1, with a weak D call TRBD2 (6 bases). From germline, CDR1 is SGHNT and CDR2 YYREEE (reference sequence). V lost 1 base and J lost 6, with 17 bases in between. The CDR3 spans 16 residues.

The V and J genes are TRBV28 and TRBJ2-7; D is ambiguous. CDR3 length: 12 residues. Germline V gives CDR1 MDHEN, CDR2 SYDVKM. Trimming pared 2 bases from V and 6 bases from J, leaving 8 bases between. This chain's CDR3 is CASSLSMSEQYF. The CDR3 DNA follows: TGTGCCAGCAGTTTAAGTATGAGCGAGCAGTACTTC.